The 31 T cell receptor beta chains reported below all come from one sample, sequenced in a study of Tregs in tolerant kidney transplant recipients. Libraries were prepared by immunoSEQ multiplex PCR; TCRdb keeps only in-frame clonotypes and omits some of them. The sample gives 75,000 to 80,000 clones, approximately 89% of which show up once; about 0.36% is in the top ten. The input for sequencing was Tregs from blood, taken before the transplant. The receptors originated from a human donor who received a combined kidney and bone marrow transplant.

CDR3 residues: CASSDVGTSGNDEQYF. The CDR3 DNA is TGTGCCAGCAGTGATGTTGGGACTAGCGGGAATGACGAGCAGTACTTC. The chain recombines TRBV2 with TRBJ2-7, with 13 bases that match TRBD2. CDR1 and CDR2 from the germline V gene are SNHLY and FYNNEI. The CDR3 is made up of 16 amino acids. V was pared by 3 bases and J by 5 bases, with 7 bases of the junction left unmatched.

A single count supports this clone. The chain combines TRBV7-2 with TRBJ2-1; TRBD2 agrees at 15 bases. Germline lookup yields CDR1 SGHTA and CDR2 FQGNSA. This CDR3 is built from 16 residues. J gave up 15 bases and V 4 bases, and 13 bases lay outside the gene matches. The DNA for the CDR3 is TGTGCCAGCAGCTCGGGACTAGCGGGAGGCCTAGAAAAGGCGTTCTTC. This gives the protein CASSSGLAGGLEKAFF.

The chain joins TRBV11-3 to TRBJ2-7; D is unclear. The CDR3 covers 13 residues. Germline lookup yields CDR1 SGHNT and CDR2 YENEEA. Trimming left V 2 bases short and J 3 bases short, with 8 bases between. The CDR3 bases are TGTGCCAGCAGCTTACTGTCTGACTACGAGCAGTACTTC. Translating gives CASSLLSDYEQYF. The entire variable domain, with the rest obtained from reference TRBV11-3 and TRBJ2-7, is as follows: EAGVVQSPRYKIIEKKQPVAFWCNPISGHNTLYWYLQNLGQGPELLIRYENEEAVDDSQLPKDRFSAERLKGVDSTLKIQPAELGDSAVYLCASSLLSDYEQYFGPGTRLTVT.

The rearrangement links TRBV5-1 to TRBJ2-5; D ambiguous. In germline, CDR1 is SGHRS, CDR2 YFSETQ. V lost 0 bases and J 5 bases, leaving 5 bases between the germline ends. The CDR3 extends over 12 amino acids. CDR3 in DNA: TGCGCCAGCAGCTTGGAAATGGAGACCCAGTACTTC. This encodes CASSLEMETQYF. The variable domain in full, with the rest retrieved from reference TRBV5-1 and TRBJ2-5, is KAGVTQTPRYLIKTRGQQVTLSCSPISGHRSVSWYQQTPGQGLQFLFEYFSETQRNKGNFPGRFSGRQFSNSRSEMNVSTLELGDSALYLCASSLEMETQYFGPGTRLLVL.

The chain employs TRBV4-3 and TRBJ2-2, with D possibly being TRBD1 (6 bases). From germline, CDR1 is LGHNA and CDR2 YSLEER. V dropped 6 bases and J dropped 4 bases, with 15 bases sitting between them. The CDR3 contains 15 residues. CDR3: CASSFRGSVTGELFF. For the CDR3, the DNA is TGCGCCAGCAGTTTCAGGGGATCGGTCACCGGGGAGCTGTTTTTT.

This chain links TRBV10-3 with TRBJ2-2; TRBD2 matches at 13 bases. Germline V gene lookup returns CDR1 ENHRY and CDR2 SYGVKD. There are 16 residues in the CDR3. V shed 8 bases and J 2 bases; nucleotides not matched to a gene: 5. In nucleotides, the CDR3 is TGTGCCATCCGCGGGACTAGCGGGGAAAACACCGGGGAGCTGTTTTTT. This sequence encodes CAIRGTSGENTGELFF.

This chain uses TRBV9 with TRBJ1-3, with D tentatively TRBD1 (5 bases). CDR3 size: 17 residues. Trimming removed 3 bases from V and 4 bases from J, with 20 bases in between. Germline CDR1 SGDLS, CDR2 YYNGEE. The CDR3 is CASSARAGLTLGNTIYF. The CDR3 DNA is TGTGCCAGCAGCGCGAGGGCAGGGCTTACTTTGGGAAACACCATATATTTT.

The chain combines TRBV28 with TRBJ1-6; 10 bases agree with TRBD1. This CDR3 comprises 16 residues. Germline V gene data show CDR1 as MDHEN and CDR2 as SYDVKM. J lost 8 bases, V lost 3 bases, and 7 bases had no gene match. The CDR3 region is CASSLGQGSSYSPLHF. In DNA, the CDR3 is TGTGCCAGCAGTTTGGGACAGGGGTCAAGTTATTCACCCCTCCACTTT. The full variable domain, in which reference TRBV28 and TRBJ1-6 provide the parts outside the CDR3, is DVKVTQSSRYLVKRTGEKVFLECVQDMDHENMFWYRQDPGLGLRLIYFSYDVKMKEKGDIPEGYSVSREKKERFSLILESASTNQTSMYLCASSLGQGSSYSPLHFGNGTRLTVT.

V and J are TRBV10-3 and TRBJ2-5; 9 nucleotides align to TRBD2. The CDR3 consists of 11 residues. V was pared by 11 bases and J by 4 bases, with 2 bases of the junction left unmatched. Per the germline V gene, CDR1 is ENHRY and CDR2 is SYGVKD. This CDR3 reads CAVLAGETQYF. As DNA, the CDR3 is TGTGCCGTACTAGCGGGAGAGACCCAGTACTTC.

This clone was found once. The chain joins TRBV28 to TRBJ1-6; 9 nucleotides match TRBD1. The germline V gene encodes CDR1 MDHEN and CDR2 SYDVKM. This CDR3 comprises 15 residues. J was trimmed by 9 bases and V by 1 base; bases with no gene match: 4. CDR3 sequence reads: CASSLSGQGSSPLHF. CDR3 coding DNA: TGTGCCAGCAGTTTATCCGGACAGGGGTCTTCACCCCTCCACTTT.

This clone was counted only a few times. The chain couples TRBV5-6 to TRBJ2-3; 15 nucleotides agree with TRBD2. Germline V lookup: CDR1 SGHDT, CDR2 YYEEEE. There are 15 residues in the CDR3. The ends lost 7 bases at V and 2 bases at J; junction bases unmatched: 2. CDR3: CASGLAGGFTDTQYF. The DNA of the CDR3 is TGTGCCAGCGGACTAGCGGGAGGGTTCACAGATACGCAGTATTTT.

This sequence joins TRBV10-3 and TRBJ1-2; TRBD1 matches 8 bases. Germline CDR1 and CDR2: ENHRY and SYGVKD. The V segment lost 11 bases and the J segment 1 base; nucleotides outside the gene matches: 3. The length of the CDR3 is 12 residues. The CDR3, as DNA: TGTGCCGTTGACAGGGGTAACTATGGCTACACCTTC. The encoded protein is CAVDRGNYGYTF.

This clone was observed once. The rearrangement uses TRBV7-6 and TRBJ2-5; TRBD1 agrees at 7 bases. Germline CDR1 is SGHVS and CDR2 is FNYEAQ. The J segment lost 13 bases and the V segment lost 1 base, leaving 6 bases of the junction unmatched. This CDR3 spans 12 amino acids. CDR3 in DNA: TGTGCCAGCAGCTTAGTCACAGGGGATCGGTACTTC. It encodes CASSLVTGDRYF.

The rearrangement links TRBV9 to TRBJ1-2; D is unclear. Per the germline V gene, CDR1 is SGDLS and CDR2 is YYNGEE. V was clipped by 0 bases and J by 8 bases, with 11 bases between them. The CDR3 has 13 amino acids. The CDR3 loop reads CASSVVGLEGYTF. The CDR3 nucleotides are TGTGCCAGCAGCGTAGTCGGGCTGGAGGGCTACACCTTC.

The V and J genes are TRBV7-6 and TRBJ2-3, with D unclear. Trimming cost V 1 base and J 0 bases, with 11 bases left between them. The CDR3 has 16 amino acids. Germline V CDR1 and CDR2: SGHVS, FNYEAQ. The CDR3, as DNA: TGTGCCAGCAGCTTAGGGACGACGACTAGCACAGATACGCAGTATTTT. Translating it yields CASSLGTTTSTDTQYF.

The CDR3 here is CASSNSGNTIYF. The CDR3 nucleotides are TGTGCCAGCAGCAACTCTGGAAACACCATATATTTT. This rearrangement joins TRBV28 to TRBJ1-3; no reliable D call. Germline assignment: CDR1 MDHEN and CDR2 SYDVKM. Trimming removed 6 bases from V and 0 bases from J, with 3 bases in between. The CDR3 has 12 residues.

The chain has TRBV7-8 and TRBJ2-1; no firm D call. The CDR3 totals 15 residues. The germline V and J ends were trimmed by 6 bases and 2 bases, with 14 bases remaining between them. CDR1 SGHVS and CDR2 FQNEAQ come from the germline V gene. CDR3 nucleotides: TGTGCCAGCAGGGAAGGCGGTTATACCTACAATGAGCAGTTCTTC. Protein product: CASREGGYTYNEQFF. Full variable domain (rest looked up from reference TRBV7-8 and TRBJ2-1): GAGVSQSPRYKVAKRGQDVALRCDPISGHVSLFWYQQALGQGPEFLTYFQNEAQLDKSGLPSDRFFAERPEGSVSTLKIQRTQQEDSAVYLCASREGGYTYNEQFFGPGTRLTVL.

J is TRBJ1-6 and V is TRBV19; the D gene is possibly TRBD1 (5 bases). Germline assignment: CDR1 LNHDA and CDR2 SQIVND (reference sequence). V was trimmed by 8 bases and J by 4 bases, leaving 15 bases between them. CDR3 length equals 15 residues. CDR3 amino acids: CASSDLDRYNSPLHF. In DNA, the CDR3 is TGTGCCAGTTCCGACCTAGACAGATATAATTCACCCCTCCACTTT.

The chain links TRBV28 to TRBJ1-1; D gene unclear. The CDR3 is made up of 13 amino acids. With 6 bases removed from V and 1 base from J, the gap between germline ends came to 9 bases. Germline V gene data show CDR1 as MDHEN and CDR2 as SYDVKM. The CDR3 here is CASSRGRNTEAFF. The CDR3 DNA reads as TGTGCCAGCAGCCGCGGACGGAACACTGAAGCTTTCTTT.

The V gene is TRBV19, the J gene TRBJ2-5, with no clear D. The CDR3 runs 13 residues. V dropped 4 bases and J dropped 2 bases, with 8 bases sitting between them. From germline, CDR1 is LNHDA and CDR2 SQIVND (reference sequence). The CDR3 spells CASSRSIQETQYF. The CDR3 nucleotides read TGTGCCAGTAGTAGGTCGATTCAAGAGACCCAGTACTTC.

The chain uses TRBV28 and TRBJ1-1, with D unclear. This CDR3 contains 13 residues. V was trimmed by 3 bases and J by 11 bases, leaving 16 bases between them. The V gene's germline CDR1 is MDHEN and CDR2 SYDVKM. The CDR3 nucleotides read TGTGCCAGCAGTTTCGTGGCCCCTAGTAGGGCTTTCTTT. Amino acid sequence: CASSFVAPSRAFF.

This chain joins TRBV10-3 and TRBJ2-2, with D unresolved. This CDR3 contains 14 residues. Between the trimmed V and J ends, which lost 0 bases and 4 bases, there was a span of 6 bases. The germline CDR1 and CDR2 sequences are ENHRY and SYGVKD. CDR3 sequence: CAISESHTTGELFF. CDR3 in DNA: TGTGCCATCAGTGAGTCCCATACCACCGGGGAGCTGTTTTTT.

This chain links TRBV5-1 with TRBJ2-7, with D perhaps matching TRBD2 (6 bases). Looked up from germline, CDR1 is SGHRS and CDR2 is YFSETQ. This CDR3 contains 14 residues. Trimming removed 0 bases from V and 1 base from J, with 8 bases in between. The CDR3: CASSLAGVSYEQYF. The CDR3, as DNA: TGCGCCAGCAGCTTGGCGGGGGTTTCCTACGAGCAGTACTTC.

The rearrangement joins TRBV6-6 to TRBJ2-2; maybe TRBD1 (5 bases). In germline, CDR1 is MNHNY, CDR2 SVGAGI (reference sequence). This CDR3 has 15 residues. Trimming removed 5 bases from V and 4 bases from J, with 14 bases in between. CDR3 DNA: TGTGCCAGCAGTCGCCCAGGGTATGGCACCGGGGAGCTGTTTTTT. Protein sequence: CASSRPGYGTGELFF.

The rearrangement joins TRBV10-3 to TRBJ2-7, with 8 bases lining up with TRBD1. Germline CDR1 is ENHRY and CDR2 is SYGVKD. The V gene end was trimmed by 11 bases and the J gene end by 3 bases; junction bases not matched to a gene: 3. The CDR3 contains 11 residues. The CDR3 protein is CASGQVYEQYF. Written as DNA, the CDR3 is TGTGCCTCGGGACAGGTCTACGAGCAGTACTTC.

The chain carries TRBV28 and TRBJ1-2; D gene unclear. This CDR3 region has 12 residues. V was shortened by 6 bases and J by 3 bases, with 8 bases between the two germline ends. From germline, CDR1 is MDHEN and CDR2 SYDVKM. The CDR3 spells CASRRADYGYTF. CDR3 in DNA: TGTGCCAGCAGGCGGGCTGACTATGGCTACACCTTC.

The chain combines TRBV18 with TRBJ2-1; a possible D gene is TRBD1 (6 bases). Trimming removed 4 bases from V and 5 bases from J, with 15 bases in between. Germline CDR1 reads KGHSH; CDR2 reads LQKENI. The CDR3 is 15 amino acids. For the CDR3, the DNA is TGTGCCAGCTCACTTCCGGACAGATACGACAATGAGCAGTTCTTC. It encodes CASSLPDRYDNEQFF.

The genes are TRBV2 and TRBJ2-1; 8 bases are shared with TRBD2. The J segment lost 7 bases and the V segment lost 6 bases, leaving 11 bases of the junction unmatched. The V gene's germline CDR1 is SNHLY and CDR2 FYNNEI. This CDR3 contains 15 residues. In DNA form, the CDR3 reads TGTGCCAGCAGAGAACTAGCGGAACAGACGAATGAGCAGTTCTTC. Translated: CASRELAEQTNEQFF.

CDR3 DNA sequence: TGCGCCAGCAGTGAGTTGAAGGGTGAGCAGTTCTTC. Translation gives CASSELKGEQFF. The V call is TRBV10-1, the J call TRBJ2-1; no clear D. The CDR3 is 12 amino acids. Between the trimmed V and J ends, which lost 1 base and 9 bases, there was a span of 7 bases. Germline V gives CDR1 WNHNN, CDR2 SYGVQD (reference sequence).

The chain carries TRBV28 and TRBJ2-5; 7 bases fit TRBD2. The CDR3 has 14 amino acids. The J segment lost 5 bases and the V segment lost 4 bases, leaving 7 bases of the junction unmatched. Germline V gene lookup returns CDR1 MDHEN and CDR2 SYDVKM. CDR3 sequence (DNA): TGTGCCAGCAGTTCCCTGGGGGGGATTGAGACCCAGTACTTC. Translated: CASSSLGGIETQYF.

The chain links TRBV20-1 to TRBJ2-1, with D unresolved. This CDR3 is 11 amino acids long. Looked up from germline, CDR1 is DFQATT and CDR2 is SNEGSKA (reference sequence). Trimming removed 6 bases from V and 6 bases from J, with 9 bases in between. In nucleotides, the CDR3 is TGCAGTGCCCGCCTAGTCAATGAGCAGTTCTTC. Residues: CSARLVNEQFF.